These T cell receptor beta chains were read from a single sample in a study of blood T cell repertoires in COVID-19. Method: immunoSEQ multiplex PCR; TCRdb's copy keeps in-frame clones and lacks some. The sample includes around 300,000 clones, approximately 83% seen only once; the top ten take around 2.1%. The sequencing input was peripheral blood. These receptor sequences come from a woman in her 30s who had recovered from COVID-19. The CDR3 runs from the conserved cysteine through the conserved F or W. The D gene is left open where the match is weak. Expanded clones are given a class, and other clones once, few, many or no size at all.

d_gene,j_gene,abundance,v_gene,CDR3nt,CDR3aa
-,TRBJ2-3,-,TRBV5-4,TGTGCCAGCAGCTTGGCTTACACAGATACGCAGTATTTT,CASSLAYTDTQYF
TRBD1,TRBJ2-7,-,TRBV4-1,TGCGCCAGCAGCCAGCCAGGACAGGGCCGCTACGAGCAGTACTTC,CASSQPGQGRYEQYF
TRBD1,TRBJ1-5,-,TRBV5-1,TGCGCCAGCAGTCCCGACGGGACAGGGCGTCAGCCCCAGCATTTT,CASSPDGTGRQPQHF
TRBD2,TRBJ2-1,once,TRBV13,TGTGCCAGCGGTAATACTAGCGGGGGGTTAACTAATGAGCAGTTCTTC,CASGNTSGGLTNEQFF
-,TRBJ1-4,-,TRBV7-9,TGTGCCAGCAGCTTGGTGGGGGGGTCAGAAAAACTGTTTTTT,CASSLVGGSEKLFF
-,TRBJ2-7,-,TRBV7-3,TGTGCCAGCAGCCGAGGAGGGGAAAGCCTGCAGTACTTC,CASSRGGESLQYF
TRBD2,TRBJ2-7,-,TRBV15,TGTGCCACCAGCACCTCAGCACTAGCGGGCACCACCTACGAGCAGTACTTC,CATSTSALAGTTYEQYF
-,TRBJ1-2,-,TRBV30,TGTGCCTGGAGTCAATGTGGCTACACCTTC,CAWSQCGYTF
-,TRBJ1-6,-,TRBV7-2,TGTGCCAGCAGCCCTTACCTAGCCGGGTTCAATAATTCACCCCTCCACTTT,CASSPYLAGFNNSPLHF
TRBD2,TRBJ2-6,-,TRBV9,TGTGCCAGCAGCGTGGGACTAGCGGGAGCTGGGGCCAACGTCCTGACTTTC,CASSVGLAGAGANVLTF
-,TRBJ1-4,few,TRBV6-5,TGTGCCAGCAGGCAGACAGCAACTAATGAAAAACTGTTTTTT,CASRQTATNEKLFF